The 8 T cell receptor beta chains listed next were all sequenced from one sample in a study of PD-L1 blockade in urothelial cancer. Generated by immunoSEQ multiplex PCR, the TCRdb table keeps only in-frame clones and is missing some. Among 30,000 to 35,000 clones listed, under 90% were seen once. Time point specified: pretreatment peripheral blood. This specimen consisted of PBMCs, obtained around atezolizumab (anti-PD-L1) treatment. The receptors were gathered from a man aged 55 to 70 with urothelial cancer.

The chain links TRBV11-2 to TRBJ2-5; the match to TRBD2 covers 10 bases. V shed 3 bases, J shed 5 bases, and the junction held 12 bases outside the gene matches. This CDR3 comprises 17 residues. CDR1 SGHAT and CDR2 FQNNGV come from the germline V gene. DNA of the CDR3: TGTGCCAGCAGCTTGCCGAGGACTAGCGGATGGAGGGAGACCCAGTACTTC. It codes for CASSLPRTSGWRETQYF.

The rearrangement links TRBV19 to TRBJ2-1; TRBD2 agrees at 8 bases. Per the germline V gene, CDR1 is LNHDA and CDR2 is SQIVND (reference sequence). The V segment lost 3 bases and the J segment 7 bases; nucleotides outside the gene matches: 8. This CDR3 is 15 amino acids long. CDR3 coding DNA: TGTGCCAGTAGTATCCGGGGGGGGCCTCGAAATGAGCAGTTCTTC. Its translation: CASSIRGGPRNEQFF.

V gene TRBV5-1 combines with J gene TRBJ2-1; no clear D. With 2 bases removed from V and 5 bases from J, the gap between germline ends came to 8 bases. Germline V gene data show CDR1 as SGHRS and CDR2 as YFSETQ. There are 13 residues in the CDR3. The CDR3 region is CASSFNTNNEQFF. The DNA for the CDR3 is TGCGCCAGCAGCTTCAACACTAACAATGAGCAGTTCTTC.

The gene calls are TRBV5-8 and TRBJ1-1, with 9 bases aligning to TRBD1. CDR3 size: 14 residues. Germline trimming cut 1 base from V and 7 bases from J; bases unmatched to any gene: 5. The germline V gene encodes CDR1 SGHTS and CDR2 YDEGEE. In DNA, the CDR3 is TGTGCCAGCAGCTTGTACAGGGGGCTTGGTGAAGCTTTCTTT. Translating it yields CASSLYRGLGEAFF.

The chain has TRBV21-1 and TRBJ2-7; the D call of TRBD2 is as the table states it, not checked on the DNA. TRBV21-1 corresponds to a pseudogene. The CDR3 runs 15 residues. CDR3 sequence: CASSKVKRASYEQYF. The CDR3 DNA is TGTGCCAGCAGCAAAGTTAAGCGGGCCTCCTACGAGCAGTACTTC.

As concerns this clone: An end of the junction differs from the germline gene, which may be a read error. This chain links TRBV7-7 with TRBJ2-5, with D possibly matching TRBD2 (5 bases). The CDR3 runs 13 residues. Germline lookup yields CDR1 SSHAT and CDR2 FNYEAQ (reference sequence). CDR3 residues: CASSDGIQETQYF. CDR3 in DNA: TGTGCTAGCAGTGACGGGATCCAAGAGACCCAGTACTTC.

The rearrangement joins TRBV6-5 to TRBJ1-2, with TRBD1 as a possible D gene (5 bases). This CDR3 is 14 amino acids long. Trimming removed 1 base at V and 5 bases at J, with 11 bases between. Germline assignment: CDR1 MNHEY and CDR2 SVGAGI. The CDR3: CASSYFETAYGYTF. The DNA for the CDR3 is TGTGCCAGCAGTTACTTCGAGACAGCGTATGGCTACACCTTC.

This clone was seen just once. The CDR3 region is CASSLGQPTDTQYF. The CDR3 DNA reads as TGTGCCAGCAGCTTAGGACAGCCCACAGATACGCAGTATTTT. The chain uses TRBV7-9 and TRBJ2-3, with a tentative D call TRBD1 (5 bases). The CDR3 contains 14 residues. The germline V and J ends were trimmed by 1 base and 2 bases, with 7 bases remaining between them. The germline V gene has CDR1 SEHNR and CDR2 FQNEAQ (reference sequence).